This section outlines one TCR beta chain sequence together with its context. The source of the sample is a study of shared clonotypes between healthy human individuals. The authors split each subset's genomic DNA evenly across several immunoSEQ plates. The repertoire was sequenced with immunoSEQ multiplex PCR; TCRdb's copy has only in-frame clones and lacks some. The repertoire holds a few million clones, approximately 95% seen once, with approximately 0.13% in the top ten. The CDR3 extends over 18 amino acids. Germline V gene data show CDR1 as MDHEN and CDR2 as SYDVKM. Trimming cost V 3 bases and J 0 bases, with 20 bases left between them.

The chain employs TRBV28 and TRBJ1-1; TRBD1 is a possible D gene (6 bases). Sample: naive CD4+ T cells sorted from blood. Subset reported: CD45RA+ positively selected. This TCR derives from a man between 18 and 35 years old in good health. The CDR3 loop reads CASSFILKTGAMNTEAFF. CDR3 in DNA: TGTGCCAGCAGTTTCATCCTCAAGACAGGAGCAATGAACACTGAAGCTTTCTTT.